Listed below are T cell receptor beta chains from one sample, sequenced in a study of technical replicates of blood from a handful of donors. Profiled with immunoSEQ multiplex PCR; TCRdb holds only in-frame clones, not every one. The table shows 75,000 to 100,000 clones, with about 95% occurring only once. Sequenced material: T cells isolated from PBMCs. Receptors originate from a human donor in good health. The conserved cysteine and the conserved F or W are not part of the CDR3 here.

>13|TRBV5-1|TRBJ2-7
ASSPNKASGYEQY
>11|TRBV16|TRBJ1-2
ASSQGREYGYT
>14|TRBV6-5|TRBJ2-2
ASSYSLGTNTGELF
>11|TRBV6-4|TRBJ2-5
ASKGLCRETQY
>17|TRBV19|TRBJ2-1
ASTNSGVVKGLSYNEQF
>14|TRBV6-4|TRBJ2-6
ASSGTSGGGANVLT
>13|TRBV5-1|TRBJ2-1
ASSWTSGSGNEQF
>14|TRBV9|TRBJ2-2
ASTLGERENTGELF
>13|TRBV9|TRBJ2-1
ASSVGLVSYNEQF
>15|TRBV2|TRBJ2-6
ASSENSVYSGANVLT
>11|TRBV10-1|TRBJ2-3
ASSESGTDTQY
>14|TRBV7-6|TRBJ2-2
ASSLPPDSYTGELF
>16|TRBV2|TRBJ2-2
ASRPGLVAYANTGELF
>13|TRBV13|TRBJ2-1
ASSLQLAMGDEQF
>13|TRBV7-8|TRBJ1-1
ASSSAGGGGTEAF
>10|TRBV21-1|TRBJ2-1
ASRRHHNEQF
>15|TRBV25-1|TRBJ2-1
ASRGTQGSSLYNEQF